Shown below are 27 T cell receptor beta chains from a single sample sequenced in a study of glioma-infiltrating T cells. Using RNA template, CDR3s of TCR alpha and beta were amplified with iRepertoire arm-PCR. TCRdb redid the calling of the multiplex PCR reads with MiXCR, one entry per CDR3 protein. The table includes around 93,000 distinct CDR3 sequences, about 37% detected once. Sequencing was done on a sample of glioma tissue, nonneoplastic brain tissue, or PBMCs (not recorded which). These TCRs come from a human donor with low-grade glioma or glioblastoma, undergoing nonglioma brain surgery, or in good health (not recorded which).

Concerning this clonotype: A much larger clone differs by one base, so this may be a read error. The CDR3: CASAVDAYNEQFF. For the CDR3, the DNA is TGTGCCAGCGCTGTAGATGCCTACAATGAGCAGTTCTTC. The rearrangement links TRBV2 to TRBJ2-1, with no clear D. Germline CDR1 SNHLY, CDR2 FYNNEI. V lost 8 bases to trimming and J lost 2 bases, with 10 bases between them. This CDR3 has 13 residues.

This clonotype has ten or more counts. This sequence joins TRBV19 and TRBJ1-2; D remains ambiguous. The V gene's germline CDR1 is LNHDA and CDR2 SQIVND (reference sequence). V lost 4 bases and J 5 bases, leaving 23 bases between the germline ends. CDR3 length: 17 amino acids. This CDR3 reads CASSTPRTPGEAYGYTF. In nucleotides, the CDR3 is TGTGCCAGTAGTACCCCCCGCACCCCGGGAGAGGCGTATGGCTACACCTTC.

This clonotype was detected ten times or more. CDR3 DNA sequence: TGCGCCAGCAGCTTGGAGTGGCCCCCCGGCAATCAGCCCCAGCATTTT. Amino acid sequence: CASSLEWPPGNQPQHF. The rearrangement links TRBV5-1 to TRBJ1-5; D not certain. This CDR3 has 16 amino acids. Germline V gives CDR1 SGHRS, CDR2 YFSETQ. V dropped 0 bases and J dropped 2 bases, with 12 bases sitting between them. The full variable domain, completed using reference TRBV5-1 and TRBJ1-5, is KAGVTQTPRYLIKTRGQQVTLSCSPISGHRSVSWYQQTPGQGLQFLFEYFSETQRNKGNFPGRFSGRQFSNSRSEMNVSTLELGDSALYLCASSLEWPPGNQPQHFGDGTRLSIL.

In regard to this clonotype: A much larger clonotype is one base distant, so this may be a read error. V gene TRBV14 combines with J gene TRBJ1-2; D is unclear. The length of the CDR3 is 12 residues. CDR1 SGHDN and CDR2 FVKESK come from the germline V gene. Trimming removed 0 bases at V and 14 bases at J, with 13 bases between. Here the CDR3 DNA reads TGTGCCAGCAGCCAAGATACCCCAGTGGATACCTTC. Its protein is CASSQDTPVDTF.

Ten or more counts support this clonotype. This sequence joins TRBV11-3 and TRBJ2-1; D may be TRBD2 (6 bases). V lost 6 bases and J lost 0, with 12 bases in between. The germline V gene encodes CDR1 SGHNT and CDR2 YENEEA. The CDR3 runs to 15 residues. This CDR3 reads CASSFSGTSYNEQFF. The CDR3, as DNA: TGTGCCAGCAGTTTTAGCGGCACCTCCTACAATGAGCAGTTCTTC.

This chain joins TRBV12-3 or TRBV12-4 and TRBJ1-2, with 7 bases lining up with TRBD1. The CDR3 consists of 12 residues. Losses at the gene ends were 6 bases for V and 5 bases for J; bases not matched to a gene: 3. DNA of the CDR3: TGTGCCAGCAGGAAGACAGGGTATGGCTACACCTTC. Translation gives CASRKTGYGYTF.

Comment on this clonotype: No DNA is shown, since the ends of the CDR3 on it are uncertain; the CDR3 is the one TCRdb lists. V and J are TRBV4-1 and TRBJ2-5. The germline V gene encodes CDR1 MGHRA and CDR2 YSYEKL. Including both end residues, the CDR3 is 22 amino acids long. The CDR3 sequence is CASSPESFPNYGYTFGSETQYF.

Notes on this clonotype: The junction shows a germline mismatch at one end, possibly a read error. J is TRBJ2-5 and V is TRBV3-1, with 9 bases lining up with TRBD2. This CDR3 is built from 18 residues. Germline-derived CDR1 and CDR2 are LGHDT and YNNKEL (reference sequence). In DNA, the CDR3 is TGTGCCGGCAGCGTAGGCCCGGTTATGACTAGCGGCCAAGAGACCCAGTACTTC. As protein: CAGSVGPVMTSGQETQYF.

The table lists this clonotype with many counts. This chain uses TRBV7-8 with TRBJ1-2, with TRBD1 matching over 11 bases. The CDR3 has 16 amino acids. CDR1 and CDR2 (germline): SGHVS, FQNEAQ. Losses at the gene ends were 2 bases for V and 4 bases for J; bases not matched to a gene: 6. The CDR3 nucleotides read TGTGCCAGCAGCTTATTCGGGACAGGGGGAGGCTATGGCTACACCTTC. As protein: CASSLFGTGGGYGYTF.

On this clonotype itself: One end of the junction varies from germline; a read error may be responsible. The chain uses TRBV6-1 and TRBJ1-1; D ambiguous. This CDR3 has 14 amino acids. The V gene's germline CDR1 is MNHNS and CDR2 SASEGT. DNA of the CDR3: TGCGCCATCAGTGAGTCTTCTGAGGGCTCAGAAGCTTTCTTT. This encodes CAISESSEGSEAFF.

This clonotype was found many times. This sequence joins TRBV10-3 and TRBJ2-7, with 12 nucleotides matching TRBD1. This CDR3 has 16 amino acids. Germline trimming cut 6 bases from V and 6 bases from J; bases unmatched to any gene: 12. Germline CDR1 ENHRY, CDR2 SYGVKD. CDR3 in amino acids: CAIRADTGTGGREQYF. The CDR3, as DNA: TGTGCCATCAGGGCGGATACCGGGACAGGGGGCCGCGAGCAGTACTTC.

V is TRBV27 and J is TRBJ2-7; D possibly matches TRBD1 or TRBD2 (6 bases each). The CDR3 sequence is 12 residues long. Germline CDR1 MNHEY, CDR2 SMNVEV (reference sequence). Trimming shortened V by 5 bases and J by 6 bases, and 11 bases separated the two germline ends. The CDR3 DNA is TGTGCCAGCAGTGTAGGGGGGTGCGAGCAGTACTTC. This sequence encodes CASSVGGCEQYF.

Here the CDR3 DNA reads TGTGCCAGCAGCAAACGGGACAGGGCGTACGAGCAGTACTTC. Its protein product is CASSKRDRAYEQYF. This sequence joins TRBV9 and TRBJ2-7; TRBD1 agrees at 9 bases. The CDR3 has 14 amino acids. With V trimmed by 4 bases and J by 4 bases, 6 bases remained unmatched. Germline CDR1 SGDLS, CDR2 YYNGEE. The complete variable domain, with remaining parts taken from reference TRBV9 and TRBJ2-7, reads DSGVTQTPKHLITATGQRVTLRCSPRSGDLSVYWYQQSLDQGLQFLIQYYNGEERAKGNILERFSAQQFPDLHSELNLSSLELGDSALYFCASSKRDRAYEQYFGPGTRLTVT.

As regards this clonotype: Given a much more abundant clone one base away, this may be a read error. The genes are TRBV18 and TRBJ2-1; D ambiguous. The CDR3 spans 14 residues. The germline CDR1 and CDR2 sequences are KGHSH and LQKENI. The CDR3 coding sequence is TGTGCCAGCTCACCACTAGCACAGACGAATGGGCAGTTCTTC. It yields the protein CASSPLAQTNGQFF.

Many counts were recorded for this clonotype. This chain connects TRBV12-5 to TRBJ2-7, with 7 positions matching TRBD2. This CDR3 contains 17 residues. V gave up 3 bases and J gave up 4 bases; unmatched junction bases: 15. Germline values: CDR1 LGHNT, CDR2 FRNRAP. The DNA of the CDR3 is TGTGCTAGTGGTTTCAGCGGACTGGCTAGCGGACTATACGAGCAGTACTTC. Amino acids: CASGFSGLASGLYEQYF.

This clonotype was detected ten times or more. This chain joins TRBV7-9 and TRBJ2-2; no clear D. The CDR3 runs 13 residues. V was cut by 0 bases and J by 4 bases, with 3 bases left in between. Per germline, CDR1 SEHNR and CDR2 FQNEAQ (reference sequence). For the CDR3, the DNA is TGTGCCAGCAGCTTAGCGGTCACCGGGGAGCTGTTTTTT. Amino acids: CASSLAVTGELFF.

About this clonotype itself: One end of the junction is discordant with germline, which a read error may explain. The rearrangement uses TRBV15 and TRBJ1-1; D unresolved. CDR1 and CDR2 (germline): LNHNV, YYDKDF (reference sequence). This CDR3 has 13 amino acids. CDR3 loop: CATSLHVNTEASF. The CDR3 bases are TGTGCCACAAGCCTCCACGTGAACACTGAAGCTTCCTTT.

The chain carries TRBV7-9 and TRBJ2-1, with 8 bases that match TRBD2. Germline lookup yields CDR1 SEHNR and CDR2 FQNEAQ (reference sequence). V lost 4 bases and J lost 8; bases outside the gene matches: 10. CDR3 length equals 15 residues. The DNA for the CDR3 is TGTGCCAGCAGCTCCGGGGGGGGGGGATGGGATGAGCAGTTCTTC. Amino acid sequence: CASSSGGGGWDEQFF.

There are many counts of this clonotype. V usage is TRBV4-2 and J usage is TRBJ2-1; 10 bases line up with TRBD2. The V segment lost 1 base and the J segment 14 bases; nucleotides outside the gene matches: 8. In germline, CDR1 is LGHNA, CDR2 YNFKEQ. This CDR3 has 14 residues. The CDR3 coding sequence is TGTGCCAGCAGCCAAGCTGTTCTAGCGGGGGCTGAGTTCTTC. Its protein product is CASSQAVLAGAEFF.

Ten or more counts support this clonotype. The chain is built from TRBV24-1 and TRBJ2-3; D might be TRBD1 (5 bases). Germline V gene data show CDR1 as KGHDR and CDR2 as SFDVKD. CDR3 length: 13 amino acids. Trimming left V 8 bases short and J 2 bases short, with 10 bases between. The CDR3 DNA is TGTGCCACCACCCCGGACACCACAGATACGCAGTATTTT. It encodes CATTPDTTDTQYF.

This clonotype was observed at least ten times. The V gene is TRBV7-8, the J gene TRBJ1-6; no definite D call. V lost 4 bases, J lost 7 bases, and 5 bases lay in between. From germline, CDR1 is SGHVS and CDR2 FQNEAQ. This CDR3 has 12 amino acids. The CDR3 coding sequence is TGTGCCAGCAGCTCAGCCAATTCACCCCTCCACTTT. It yields the protein CASSSANSPLHF.

Note on this clonotype: Possible read error: a much larger clone is one base away. V gene TRBV27 combines with J gene TRBJ2-7; 11 bases align to TRBD2. From germline, CDR1 is MNHEY and CDR2 SMNVEV (reference sequence). This CDR3 region has 18 residues. As DNA, the CDR3 is TGTACCAGCAGCCCTATAGCGGGAGGGGGCATTTCCCCCTACGGGCAGTACTTC. Translated, it gives CTSSPIAGGGISPYGQYF.

Ten or more counts support this clonotype. The rearrangement links TRBV5-1 to TRBJ2-1; D assignment may be TRBD1 or TRBD2 (6 bases each). Trimming shortened V by 3 bases and J by 9 bases, and 16 bases separated the two germline ends. Germline loops: CDR1 SGHRS, CDR2 YFSETQ. CDR3 length: 14 residues. This chain's CDR3 is CASSSGARQGEQFF. In DNA, the CDR3 is TGCGCCAGCAGCTCGGGGGCACGTCAGGGTGAGCAGTTCTTC.

This clonotype was seen many times. This rearrangement joins TRBV12-3 or TRBV12-4 to TRBJ2-1, with 7 bases identical to TRBD2. This CDR3 contains 11 residues. V was pared by 7 bases and J by 10 bases, with 4 bases of the junction left unmatched. Written as DNA, the CDR3 is TGTGCCAGCAAAAAGGGAGGGGAGCAGTTCTTC. It specifies CASKKGGEQFF.

This clonotype was picked up many times. V is TRBV5-4 and J is TRBJ1-2; tentative D call: TRBD1 (6 bases). The CDR3 consists of 15 residues. Trimming removed 3 bases from V and 4 bases from J, with 16 bases in between. CDR1 and CDR2 (germline): SGHNT, YYREEE (reference sequence). CDR3 amino acids: CASSWEKTGTYGYTF. CDR3 nucleotides: TGTGCCAGCAGCTGGGAGAAAACAGGGACCTATGGCTACACCTTC.

This clonotype was detected many times. The V and J genes are TRBV6-2 or TRBV6-3 and TRBJ1-2; 11 bases map to TRBD1. J gave up 3 bases and V 6 bases, and 6 bases lay outside the gene matches. Germline V gene data show CDR1 as MNHEY and CDR2 as SVGEGT. The CDR3 covers 15 residues. The CDR3 loop reads CASSQRTGGDYGYTF. In DNA form, the CDR3 reads TGTGCCAGCAGCCAGCGGACAGGGGGCGACTATGGCTACACCTTC.

The sample holds many counts of this clonotype. V is TRBV6-2 or TRBV6-3 and J is TRBJ2-1, with 9 nucleotides matching TRBD2. Unmatched junction bases numbered 7, after V lost 0 bases and J lost 7 bases. CDR3 length: 16 amino acids. Germline V gives CDR1 MNHEY, CDR2 SVGEGT. The CDR3 is CASSYSGGTSFNEQFF. The CDR3 bases are TGTGCCAGCAGTTACTCAGGCGGGACTAGCTTTAATGAGCAGTTCTTC.